This T cell receptor (beta chain) was obtained from a study of response to subunit inactivated influenza vaccine. This clonotype was seen repeatedly, ten times or more. Its antigen remains unidentified. TCRdb re-called the RT-PCR reads through MiXCR, storing one row per CDR3 protein. Of more than 450,000 distinct CDR3 sequences listed, about 12% are singletons. Study findings and constraints: Seasonal influenza vaccination, on each occasion, was suggested by the authors to recruit few new T cells.

The CDR3 length is 15 residues. CDR1 is SQVTM, CDR2 ANQGSEA, per germline. V was clipped by 5 bases and J by 0 bases, with 17 bases between them. V and J are TRBV29-1 and TRBJ2-7; a weak D match, TRBD1 (5 bases). This TCR was sampled from a man aged 50-59 years who received an inactivated influenza vaccine. The sequencing used PBMCs from blood, collected on the day of vaccination. The CDR3 region is CSVSETETNSYEQYF. The CDR3 DNA sequence: TGCAGCGTTAGTGAGACAGAAACGAACTCCTACGAGCAGTACTTC.